Detailed here is one T cell receptor (beta chain). The record originates from a study of patients and donors after allogeneic stem cell transplantation. This CDR3 region has 14 residues. Germline assignment: CDR1 SGHRS and CDR2 YFSETQ. V was pared by 4 bases and J by 8 bases, with 16 bases between. A single record per CDR3 protein comes from TCRdb applying MiXCR to the RT-PCR reads. The sample contains under 200,000 distinct CDR3 sequences, 24% of which appear only once. Material for sequencing was blood, either unsorted or a sorted T cell fraction (not recorded which). This TCR came from a human donor who was either an allogeneic HSCT recipient or a stem cell or donor lymphocyte infusion donor (not recorded which). It is not recorded whose cells these are; they may come from a transplant donor. This chain uses TRBV5-1 with TRBJ2-1; D not resolved. CDR3 in amino acids: CASSTSPGMDEQFF. The DNA for the CDR3 is TGCGCCAGCAGCACCAGCCCGGGCATGGATGAGCAGTTCTTC.